The 7 T cell receptor beta chains below come from one sample, sequenced in a study of T cells in Graves' hyperthyroidism and ophthalmopathy. Researchers took RNA transcripts and amplified the TCR beta CDR3 regions from them. TCR CDR3 regions were first amplified by RT-PCR with HTBI primers. TCRdb itself ran the multiplex PCR reads through MiXCR, one entry per CDR3 protein. Of about 420,000 distinct CDR3 sequences listed, 12% to 15% were seen once; the top ten hold approximately 5.8%. Sequencing was carried out using blood. These receptors came from a woman between 18 and 29 years old with Graves' hyperthyroidism.

A remark on this clonotype: It may be a read error: a sequence one base away is much more abundant. The rearrangement uses TRBV6-1 and TRBJ2-5; either TRBD1 or TRBD2 may fit D (5 bases each). CDR3 length: 16 residues. V dropped 0 bases and J dropped 5 bases, with 16 bases sitting between them. The germline V gene encodes CDR1 MNHNS and CDR2 SASEGT. CDR3 sequence: CASSEAKGVGRETQYF. In DNA form, the CDR3 reads TGTGCCAGCAGTGAAGCCAAGGGAGTGGGACGGGAGACCCAGTACTTC.

The rearrangement uses TRBV19 and TRBJ1-6, with a tentative D call TRBD1 (5 bases). The germline gives CDR1 LNHDA, CDR2 SQIVND (reference sequence). This CDR3 has 15 amino acids. V lost 5 bases to trimming and J lost 10 bases, with 18 bases between them. The CDR3 DNA reads as TGTGCCAGTAGTGGGGGATCGGGGGTGGAATCACCCCTCCACTTT. This translates into CASSGGSGVESPLHF.

The table lists this clonotype with a few counts. The rearrangement uses TRBV9 and TRBJ2-7; no firm D call. The CDR3 consists of 11 residues. The V and J ends lost 0 bases and 6 bases respectively, with 4 bases between them. Germline CDR1 reads SGDLS; CDR2 reads YYNGEE. CDR3 sequence (DNA): TGTGCCAGCAGCGTAGGGGCCGAGCAGTACTTC. Translation: CASSVGAEQYF.

In the case of this clonotype: One base away lies a much larger clone, so this may be a sequencing read error. The chain carries TRBV11-2 and TRBJ2-7; TRBD2 matches 11 bases. CDR1 and CDR2 (germline): SGHAT, FQNNGV. CDR3 length: 16 residues. J gave up 2 bases and V 5 bases, and 8 bases lay outside the gene matches. CDR3 in DNA: TGTGCCAGCAGCGGAGGACTAGCGGGTAACACCTACGAGCAGTACTTC. The encoded protein is CASSGGLAGNTYEQYF.

The gene calls are TRBV6-1 and TRBJ2-1, with a possible D match to TRBD1 (6 bases). Trimming removed 8 bases at V and 9 bases at J, with 14 bases between. Germline CDR1 and CDR2: MNHNS and SASEGT. The CDR3 runs 12 residues. The CDR3 loop reads CASGKQGGEQFF. Written as DNA, the CDR3 is TGTGCCAGCGGCAAACAGGGTGGTGAGCAGTTCTTC.

V is TRBV28 and J is TRBJ2-1; 10 bases map to TRBD2. The length of the CDR3 is 15 residues. Germline trimming cut 5 bases from V and 7 bases from J; bases unmatched to any gene: 8. Germline CDR1 is MDHEN and CDR2 is SYDVKM. DNA for the CDR3: TGTGCCAGCAGTAAATCTAGCGGGAGATCTAATGAGCAGTTCTTC. As protein: CASSKSSGRSNEQFF.

This clonotype appeared a few times. The V and J genes are TRBV7-6 and TRBJ2-1, with TRBD1 matching over 10 bases. CDR1 is SGHVS and CDR2 is FNYEAQ in the germline V gene. With 5 bases clipped from V and 7 bases from J, the junction kept 5 bases outside the gene matches. This CDR3 contains 14 residues. The CDR3 nucleotides read TGTGCCAGCAGCCAGGGACAGGGGCGGAATGAGCAGTTCTTC. Protein product: CASSQGQGRNEQFF. The entire variable domain, with the rest obtained from reference TRBV7-6 and TRBJ2-1, is as follows: GAGVSQSPRYKVTKRGQDVALRCDPISGHVSLYWYRQALGQGPEFLTYFNYEAQQDKSGLPNDRFSAERPEGSISTLTIQRTEQRDSAMYRCASSQGQGRNEQFFGPGTRLTVL.